This TCR beta chain is from a study of cytomegalovirus exposure and HLA in healthy donors. This clone occurred a few times. Its antigen is undetermined. Overall study findings and caveats: When analyzed later, the rates of TCR association showed variation by HLA locus, with DRB1 the most and HLA-C the fewest.

Germline CDR1 SGHRS, CDR2 YFSETQ. This CDR3 is 16 amino acids long. Between the trimmed V and J ends, which lost 0 bases and 0 bases, there was a span of 10 bases. Both 60 Vbeta primers and 13 Jbeta primers went into the PCR. The protocol was immunoSEQ multiplex PCR, while the TCRdb copy is restricted to in-frame clones and leaves out a portion. The data contain 90,000 to 95,000 clones, around 80% of them singletons. The chain combines TRBV5-1 with TRBJ1-5, with unresolved D. The TCR sequence derives from a man aged 25-45 years in good health and CMV-seronegative. Material for sequencing was PBMCs. The chain's CDR3 is CASSLGSAGSNQPQHF. Written as DNA, the CDR3 is TGCGCCAGCAGCTTGGGATCGGCAGGTAGCAATCAGCCCCAGCATTTT.